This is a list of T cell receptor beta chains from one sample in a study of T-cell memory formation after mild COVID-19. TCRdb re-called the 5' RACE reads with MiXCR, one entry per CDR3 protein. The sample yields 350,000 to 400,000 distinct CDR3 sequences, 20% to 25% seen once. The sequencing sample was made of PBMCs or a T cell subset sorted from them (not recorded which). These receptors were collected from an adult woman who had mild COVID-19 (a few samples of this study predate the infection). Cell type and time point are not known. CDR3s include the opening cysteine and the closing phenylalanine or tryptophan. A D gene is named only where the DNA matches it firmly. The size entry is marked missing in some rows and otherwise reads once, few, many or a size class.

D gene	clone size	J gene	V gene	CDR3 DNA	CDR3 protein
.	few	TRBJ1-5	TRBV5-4	TGTGCCAGCAGCCCCGGGACGGGGATTCAGCCCCAGCATTTT	CASSPGTGIQPQHF
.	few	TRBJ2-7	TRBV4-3	TGCGCCAGCAGCCAAGATCCGGGGAACTACGAGCAGTACTTC	CASSQDPGNYEQYF
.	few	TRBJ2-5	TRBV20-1	TGCAGTGCTAGAAGGGGAGGAGAGACCCAGTACTTC	CSARRGGETQYF
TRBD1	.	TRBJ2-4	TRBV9	TGTGCCAGCAGCGCCCAGGACAGGGTGGGATTCTTGAACATTCAGTACTTC	CASSAQDRVGFLNIQYF
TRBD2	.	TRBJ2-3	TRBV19	TGTGCCAGTGGTCCTCCTGTAGCGGGAGGGTCTGCAGATACGCAGTATTTT	CASGPPVAGGSADTQYF
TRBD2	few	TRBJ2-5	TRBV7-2	TGTGCCAGCAGCTTACGTAGCGGGAGGGGTCTGGAGACCCAGTACTTC	CASSLRSGRGLETQYF
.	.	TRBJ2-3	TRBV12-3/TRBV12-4	TGTGCCAGCAGTTTACGTGGGAATACGCAGTATTTT	CASSLRGNTQYF
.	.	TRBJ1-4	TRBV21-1	TGTGCCAGCAGCAAAAGAAGTAGGGCACGAGAAAAACTGTTTTTT	CASSKRSRAREKLFF
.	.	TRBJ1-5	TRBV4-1	TGCGCCAGCAGCCAAGGGAGTGGTCAGCCCCAGCATTTT	CASSQGSGQPQHF
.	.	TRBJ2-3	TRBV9	TGTGCCAGCAGCGTGAGCCGAGATACGCAGTATTTT	CASSVSRDTQYF
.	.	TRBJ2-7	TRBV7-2	TGTGCCAGCAGCCTGATGGGGGGGCAGAAGTCCTACGAGCAGTACTTC	CASSLMGGQKSYEQYF
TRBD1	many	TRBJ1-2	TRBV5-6	TGTGCCAGCAGCTGGCTGGACAGGGACAACTATGGCTACACCTTC	CASSWLDRDNYGYTF
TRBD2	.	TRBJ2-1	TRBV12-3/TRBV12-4	TGTGCCAGCAGAATTAGGGGAGGGTACAATGAGCAGTTCTTC	CASRIRGGYNEQFF
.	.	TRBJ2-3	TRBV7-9	TGTGCCAGCAGCCGCTCCTACAGCGCTAGCACAGATACGCAGTATTTT	CASSRSYSASTDTQYF
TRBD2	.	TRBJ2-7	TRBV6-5	TGTGCCAGCAGCCCCGCTAGCGGCTACGAGCAGTACTTC	CASSPASGYEQYF
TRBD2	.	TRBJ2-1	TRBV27	TGTGCCAGCAGTTTATCTTGGGGGGGAGTTAATAACAATGAGCAGTTCTTC	CASSLSWGGVNNNEQFF
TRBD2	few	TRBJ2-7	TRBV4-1	TGCGCCAGCAGCCAGGGACTAGCGGGGGGACTTCCCTACGAGCAGTACTTC	CASSQGLAGGLPYEQYF
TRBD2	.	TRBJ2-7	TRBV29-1	TGCAGCGTTACTCCGGGACTAGCGGGGGGCTACGAGCAGTACTTC	CSVTPGLAGGYEQYF
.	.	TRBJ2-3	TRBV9	TGTGCCAGCAGCGTAGCCGCGGGGTCCCGGTTAGATACGCAGTATTTT	CASSVAAGSRLDTQYF
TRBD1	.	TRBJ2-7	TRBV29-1	TGCAGCGTTGAAGACCGGGACAGGGAGCCCTACGAGCAGTACTTC	CSVEDRDREPYEQYF
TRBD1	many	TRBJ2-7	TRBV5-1	TGCGCCAGCTCACCCGGACAGGTCTCGGACGAGCAGTACTTC	CASSPGQVSDEQYF
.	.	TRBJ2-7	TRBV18	TGTGCCAGCTCACACACAGCCCGAGAGGAGCAGTACTTC	CASSHTAREEQYF
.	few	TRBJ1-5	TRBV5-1	TGCGCCAGCAGCTTGGCGCCAGGCAATCAGCCCCAGCATTTT	CASSLAPGNQPQHF
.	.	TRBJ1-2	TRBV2	TGTGCCAGCAGCGTGAGAGCCCTTAACTATGGCTACACCTTC	CASSVRALNYGYTF
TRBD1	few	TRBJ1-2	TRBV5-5	TGTGCCAGCAACCCTCACGGGACAGGGGATGGCTACACCTTC	CASNPHGTGDGYTF
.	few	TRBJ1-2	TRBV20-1	TGCAGTCCCCAGGACAGTAACTATGGCTACACCTTC	CSPQDSNYGYTF
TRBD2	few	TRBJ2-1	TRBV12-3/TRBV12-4	TGTGCCAGCAGGAGCGGGGGGGCGTACAATGAGCAGTTCTTC	CASRSGGAYNEQFF
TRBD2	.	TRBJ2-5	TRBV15	TGTGCCACGAGACTAGCGGGAGGGCCCATGCGCGAGACCCAGTACTTC	CATRLAGGPMRETQYF